What follows is one T cell receptor beta chain and its context. The CDR3 consists of 12 residues. The V gene lost 5 bases and the J gene lost 3 bases, with 7 bases spanning the gap. Germline lookup yields CDR1 KGHSH and CDR2 LQKENI. The data were obtained in a study of blood T cell repertoires in COVID-19. For the study at large: PBMCs, B-cell-depleted T cells, or T cells provided the cDNA or gDNA that made up the material.

Only in-frame clones appear in the TCRdb table, and some are missing; sequencing was by immunoSEQ multiplex PCR. The sample contains 75,000 to 95,000 clones, 80% to 90% of which appear only once. The genes are TRBV18 and TRBJ2-5; D unclear. Source material: peripheral blood. This clonotype originated in a man aged 50-60 years with active COVID-19. This CDR3 is CASSSTKETQYF. In DNA, the CDR3 is TGTGCCAGCTCATCCACAAAAGAGACCCAGTACTTC.